This T cell receptor beta chain was documented in a study of immune cell composition in non-small cell lung cancer. The normal lung sample lay at least 3 cm, and maximally far, from the tumour. Only in-frame clones appear in the TCRdb table, and some are missing; sequencing was by immunoSEQ multiplex PCR. The sample has about 6,100 clones, 71% seen once; the top ten hold about 6%. V lost 3 bases and J 8 bases, leaving 12 bases between the germline ends. The CDR3 spans 13 residues. CDR1 is LNHDA, CDR2 SQIVND, per germline (reference sequence). The chain recombines TRBV19 with TRBJ2-3, with D unclear. Sequenced sample: non-adjacent lung tissue. The TCR originated in a human donor with non-small cell lung cancer. CDR3 sequence: CASSITTTPTQYF. Written as DNA, the CDR3 is TGTGCCAGTAGTATCACTACCACACCTACGCAGTATTTT.